The 25 T cell receptor beta chains below were found in one sample sequenced in a study of cytomegalovirus exposure and HLA in healthy donors. Amplification used 60 Vbeta primers and 13 Jbeta primers. The method was immunoSEQ multiplex PCR; TCRdb's version includes in-frame clones alone and lacks a portion of them. The sample has tens of thousands of clones. Sequencing was performed on PBMCs. Receptor source: a young man in good health and CMV-seropositive.

The rearrangement joins TRBV5-1 to TRBJ2-1; 13 bases align to TRBD2. Germline V CDR1 and CDR2: SGHRS, YFSETQ. Losses at the gene ends were 1 base for V and 6 bases for J; bases not matched to a gene: 7. This CDR3 is built from 17 residues. The CDR3 DNA is TGCGCCAGCAGCTTGTCACTAGCGGGAGGGATAATCAATGAGCAGTTCTTC. It specifies CASSLSLAGGIINEQFF.

The chain carries TRBV6-6 and TRBJ1-1; D call uncertain. CDR1 and CDR2 from the germline V gene are MNHNY and SVGAGI (reference sequence). The CDR3 sequence is 13 residues long. Trimming removed 8 bases at V and 2 bases at J, with 12 bases between. The CDR3: CASLLHRNTEAFF. The CDR3 DNA reads as TGTGCCAGCCTCTTACACCGAAACACTGAAGCTTTCTTT.

The chain employs TRBV27 and TRBJ2-7; TRBD1 agrees at 9 bases. There are 14 residues in the CDR3. Germline CDR1 and CDR2: MNHEY and SMNVEV (reference sequence). The trim removed 4 bases at V and 2 bases at J, leaving 3 bases unmatched. CDR3 DNA sequence: TGTGCCAGCAGTTCTAACAGGGGGCCCTACGAGCAGTACTTC. This translates into CASSSNRGPYEQYF.

V is TRBV28 and J is TRBJ2-7, with 7 bases lining up with TRBD1. Germline assignment: CDR1 MDHEN and CDR2 SYDVKM. V shed 7 bases and J 5 bases; nucleotides not matched to a gene: 14. CDR3 length equals 15 residues. In nucleotides, the CDR3 is TGTGCCAGCACCGAGAGACAGGGTGTGAGGAACGAGCAGTACTTC. Translation gives CASTERQGVRNEQYF.

The chain combines TRBV30 with TRBJ1-1; D is undetermined. Germline CDR1 GTSNPN, CDR2 SVGIG (reference sequence). V was shortened by 2 bases and J by 1 base, with 5 bases between the two germline ends. The CDR3 runs to 12 residues. The CDR3 spells CAWSIENTEAFF. Here the CDR3 DNA reads TGTGCCTGGAGTATAGAGAACACTGAAGCTTTCTTT.

This chain connects TRBV4-1 to TRBJ1-5; no firm D call. The CDR3 covers 14 residues. Germline V gene data show CDR1 as MGHRA and CDR2 as YSYEKL. Trimming shortened V by 3 bases and J by 7 bases, and 13 bases separated the two germline ends. CDR3 sequence reads: CASSHPDTFQPQHF. CDR3 coding DNA: TGCGCCAGCAGCCATCCTGACACGTTCCAGCCCCAGCATTTT.

J is TRBJ2-7 and V is TRBV7-6; TRBD1 matches at 7 bases. The V gene end was trimmed by 3 bases and the J gene end by 5 bases; junction bases not matched to a gene: 7. CDR1 and CDR2 from the germline V gene are SGHVS and FNYEAQ. This CDR3 is 14 amino acids long. The CDR3 protein is CASSFGTVIDEQYF. CDR3 sequence (DNA): TGTGCCAGCAGCTTTGGGACAGTAATTGACGAGCAGTACTTC.

V is TRBV6-5 and J is TRBJ1-4; D is ambiguous. Germline CDR1 is MNHEY and CDR2 is SVGAGI. The CDR3 has 14 residues. V was trimmed by 6 bases and J by 3 bases, leaving 11 bases between them. The DNA of the CDR3 is TGTGCCAGCAGACCGAACTTCGCTAATGAAAAACTGTTTTTT. This translates into CASRPNFANEKLFF.

The CDR3 DNA follows: TGTGCCAGCAGTGAATGGGACAAAAGTCAAGAGACCCAGTACTTC. The encoded protein is CASSEWDKSQETQYF. The rearrangement links TRBV25-1 to TRBJ2-5; D might be TRBD1 (6 bases). V lost 1 base to trimming and J lost 2 bases, with 11 bases between them. Germline CDR1 MGHDK, CDR2 SYGVNS. This CDR3 region has 15 residues.

The chain joins TRBV27 to TRBJ2-5; unclear D gene. The V end lost 3 bases, the J end lost 5 bases, and 13 bases lay between the germline ends. The CDR3 consists of 14 residues. Germline loops: CDR1 MNHEY, CDR2 SMNVEV (reference sequence). The DNA for the CDR3 is TGTGCCAGCAGTTTTCAGGCCCCAAGTGAGACCCAGTACTTC. Residues: CASSFQAPSETQYF.

V is TRBV5-1 and J is TRBJ2-6; maybe TRBD2 (5 bases). The CDR3 sequence is 17 residues long. V was clipped by 0 bases and J by 1 base, with 11 bases between them. Germline V CDR1 and CDR2: SGHRS, YFSETQ. The CDR3 loop is CASSLGFTGSGANVLTF. The CDR3 DNA is TGCGCCAGCAGCTTGGGTTTTACGGGGTCTGGGGCCAACGTCCTGACTTTC.

This sequence joins TRBV9 and TRBJ2-1, with D tentatively TRBD2 (5 bases). CDR1 is SGDLS and CDR2 is YYNGEE in the germline V gene. V lost 2 bases and J 2 bases, leaving 14 bases between the germline ends. The CDR3 consists of 16 residues. The CDR3, as DNA: TGTGCCAGCAGCGTTGATAGCGAGAGGACCTACAATGAGCAGTTCTTC. The encoded protein is CASSVDSERTYNEQFF.

The rearrangement joins TRBV28 to TRBJ2-5, with TRBD1 matching 10 bases. Trimming cost V 6 bases and J 4 bases; bases outside gene matches: 5. The germline CDR1 and CDR2 sequences are MDHEN and SYDVKM. CDR3 size: 14 residues. This CDR3 is CASRGDRGRETQYF. As DNA, the CDR3 is TGTGCCAGCAGAGGGGACAGGGGAAGAGAGACCCAGTACTTC.

V is TRBV7-3 and J is TRBJ2-1; no definite D call. The CDR3 spans 15 residues. Germline CDR1 and CDR2: SGHTA and FQGTGA. The V end lost 2 bases, the J end lost 3 bases, and 11 bases lay between the germline ends. CDR3 amino acids: CASSLVGSIYNEQFF. In nucleotides, the CDR3 is TGTGCCAGCAGCTTAGTGGGCAGTATCTACAATGAGCAGTTCTTC.

The V call is TRBV9, the J call TRBJ1-2, with 7 bases matching TRBD1. This CDR3 region has 16 residues. Germline CDR1 is SGDLS and CDR2 is YYNGEE. With 0 bases clipped from V and 0 bases from J, the junction kept 5 bases outside the gene matches. The CDR3 loop is CASSVGAGGTNYGYTF. CDR3 DNA: TGTGCCAGCAGCGTAGGGGCAGGGGGTACTAACTATGGCTACACCTTC.

The rearrangement uses TRBV19 and TRBJ2-7; 7 bases fit TRBD1. Per germline, CDR1 LNHDA and CDR2 SQIVND (reference sequence). CDR3 length: 15 residues. V trimming: 5 bases; J trimming: 1 base; junction bases outside the gene matches: 8. The CDR3 nucleotides read TGTGCCAGTAGTTCTGGACAGGCGGCTTCCTACGAGCAGTACTTC. Its translation is CASSSGQAASYEQYF.

The chain couples TRBV7-2 to TRBJ2-7; D is possibly TRBD1 (7 bases). V was clipped by 6 bases and J by 5 bases, with 17 bases between them. Per the germline V gene, CDR1 is SGHTA and CDR2 is FQGNSA. There are 14 residues in the CDR3. The chain's CDR3 is CASSPYRGGNEQYF. CDR3 nucleotides: TGTGCCAGCAGTCCTTACAGGGGCGGGAACGAGCAGTACTTC. Full variable domain (outside the CDR3, taken from reference TRBV7-2 and TRBJ2-7): GAGVSQSPSNKVTEKGKDVELRCDPISGHTALYWYRQSLGQGLEFLIYFQGNSAPDKSGLPSDRFSAERTGGSVSTLTIQRTQQEDSAVYLCASSPYRGGNEQYFGPGTRLTVT.

The V and J genes are TRBV10-3 and TRBJ2-7; 8 bases agree with TRBD1. This CDR3 has 15 residues. The germline V gene has CDR1 ENHRY and CDR2 SYGVKD. Trimming took 4 bases from V and 4 from J; bases not matched to a gene: 9. The CDR3 sequence is CAISGTTGVLYEQYF. The CDR3 coding sequence is TGTGCCATCAGTGGAACGACAGGGGTTCTGTACGAGCAGTACTTC.

This rearrangement joins TRBV6-1 to TRBJ2-1, with TRBD2 matching 7 bases. The J segment lost 3 bases and the V segment lost 2 bases, leaving 4 bases of the junction unmatched. Looked up from germline, CDR1 is MNHNS and CDR2 is SASEGT. The CDR3 is 15 residues long. The CDR3 bases are TGTGCCAGCAGTGAACGAGCGGGACTCTACAATGAGCAGTTCTTC. Residues: CASSERAGLYNEQFF.

The chain links TRBV29-1 to TRBJ2-1; D is unresolved. V was pared by 3 bases and J by 0 bases, with 9 bases between. Germline CDR1 and CDR2: SQVTM and ANQGSEA. The CDR3 is made up of 14 amino acids. Here the CDR3 DNA reads TGCAGCGTTGATACACAGAGCTCCTACAATGAGCAGTTCTTC. Its translation: CSVDTQSSYNEQFF.

The chain has TRBV27 and TRBJ2-2; the match to TRBD2 covers 8 bases. CDR3 length: 15 amino acids. Trimming at V came to 7 bases and at J to 7 bases, leaving 11 bases not matched to a gene. The germline V gene encodes CDR1 MNHEY and CDR2 SMNVEV (reference sequence). In nucleotides, the CDR3 is TGTGCCAGCACCCACCAGCGGGAGATAGGCGGGGAGCTGTTTTTT. Translating gives CASTHQREIGGELFF.

The chain couples TRBV5-1 to TRBJ2-2; 7 nucleotides agree with TRBD2. This CDR3 has 16 residues. V lost 1 base, J lost 2 bases, and 5 bases stayed unmatched. The germline gives CDR1 SGHRS, CDR2 YFSETQ. CDR3 bases: TGCGCCAGCAGCTTGCAGAGCGGGGTTAACACCGGGGAGCTGTTTTTT. Translating it yields CASSLQSGVNTGELFF.

J is TRBJ2-2 and V is TRBV7-7; possibly TRBD1 for D (6 bases). The CDR3 has 15 residues. Trimming removed 2 bases at V and 7 bases at J, with 14 bases between. Germline V CDR1 and CDR2: SSHAT, FNYEAQ (reference sequence). The CDR3 DNA reads TGTGCCAGCAGCTTACGACTGGGGGCGGGCGGGGAGCTGTTTTTT. Encoded protein: CASSLRLGAGGELFF.

The chain is built from TRBV21-1 and TRBJ1-2; no DNA check was done on the table's D call, TRBD1. TRBV21-1 is a documented pseudogene. This CDR3 region has 14 residues. CDR3 amino acids: CASSPWDSNYGYTF. The CDR3 DNA sequence: TGTGCCAGCAGCCCTTGGGACAGCAACTATGGCTACACCTTC.

V usage is TRBV5-1 and J usage is TRBJ2-1, with D perhaps TRBD1 (6 bases). V gave up 4 bases and J gave up 5 bases, with 19 bases separating them. Germline V lookup: CDR1 SGHRS, CDR2 YFSETQ. The CDR3 runs to 16 residues. The CDR3 nucleotides are TGCGCCAGCAGCACATGGCTTAGGACAGCCCACAATGAGCAGTTCTTC. Translated: CASSTWLRTAHNEQFF.